This T cell receptor beta chain was observed in a study of T cell changes during pregnancy in multiple sclerosis. CDR1 and CDR2 (germline): MNHNS, SASEGT. Trimming left V 2 bases short and J 8 bases short, with 13 bases between. The CDR3 runs to 15 residues. Sequencing was performed with immunoSEQ multiplex PCR; in TCRdb, only in-frame clones are kept and a portion is missing. The repertoire consists of about 68,000 clones, with roughly nine tenths occurring once and the leading ten covering 0.86%. This receptor was taken from a female donor with multiple sclerosis, enrolled in a pregnancy study. The sequenced sample was peripheral blood, obtained in the second trimester of pregnancy. The chain combines TRBV6-1 with TRBJ1-6; tentatively, D is TRBD1 (6 bases). The CDR3: CASSEQGIVDSPLHF. CDR3 sequence (DNA): TGTGCCAGCAGTGAACAGGGGATTGTGGATTCACCCCTCCACTTT.